The present entry profiles one T cell receptor beta chain with its context. As handled by the study authors: By means of reference gene primer amplification, nucleated cell counts were estimated. Assay: immunoSEQ multiplex PCR; the TCRdb copy retains only in-frame clones and omits some. V and J calls and clone size are copied from that table; D and trimming were computed from the DNA. The table lists 250,000 to 300,000 clones, roughly nine tenths of them singletons. These data originate in a study of blood T cell repertoires in COVID-19. Study at large: The United States, Italy and Spain supplied acute and convalescent COVID-19 samples.

Seattle patient enrollment occurred during active infection, with longitudinal follow-up thereafter. This receptor was taken from a woman between 25 and 40 years old with COVID-19, enrolled during active disease. The sample taken for sequencing was peripheral blood.

In DNA, the CDR3 is TGTGCCAGCAGCCCCCCCTTTCAGCGGGGCTCCTACAATGAGCAGTTCTTC. It is translated as CASSPPFQRGSYNEQFF. V usage is TRBV11-3 and J usage is TRBJ2-1; 7 bases align to TRBD2. The germline CDR1 and CDR2 sequences are SGHNT and YENEEA. After removal of 5 bases from V and 0 bases from J, the junction contained 10 bases not matched to a gene. The CDR3 loop spans 17 amino acids.